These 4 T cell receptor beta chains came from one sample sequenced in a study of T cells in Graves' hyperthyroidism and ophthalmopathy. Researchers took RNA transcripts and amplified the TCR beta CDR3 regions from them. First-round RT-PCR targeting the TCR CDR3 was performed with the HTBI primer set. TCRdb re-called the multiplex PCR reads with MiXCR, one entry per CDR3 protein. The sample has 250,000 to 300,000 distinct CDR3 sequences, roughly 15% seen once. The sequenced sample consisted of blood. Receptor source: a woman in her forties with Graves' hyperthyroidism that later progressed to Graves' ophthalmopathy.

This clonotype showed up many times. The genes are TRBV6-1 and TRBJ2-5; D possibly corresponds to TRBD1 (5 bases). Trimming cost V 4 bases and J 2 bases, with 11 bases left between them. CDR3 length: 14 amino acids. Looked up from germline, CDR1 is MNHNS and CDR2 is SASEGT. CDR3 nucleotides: TGTGCCAGCAGTGTCCAAACAGGACAAGAGACCCAGTACTTC. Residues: CASSVQTGQETQYF.

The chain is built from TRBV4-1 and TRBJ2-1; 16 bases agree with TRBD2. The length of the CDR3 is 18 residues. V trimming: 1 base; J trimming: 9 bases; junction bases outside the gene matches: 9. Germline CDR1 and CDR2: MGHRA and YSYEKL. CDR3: CASSQGPSGTSGRGEQFF. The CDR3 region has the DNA TGCGCCAGCAGCCAAGGCCCTTCCGGGACTAGCGGGAGGGGTGAGCAGTTCTTC.

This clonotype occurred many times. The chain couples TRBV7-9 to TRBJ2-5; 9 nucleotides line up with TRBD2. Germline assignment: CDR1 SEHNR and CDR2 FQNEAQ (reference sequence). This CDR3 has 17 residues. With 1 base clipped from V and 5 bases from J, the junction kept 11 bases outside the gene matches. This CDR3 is CASSLDPSAGGRETQYF. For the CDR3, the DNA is TGTGCCAGCAGCTTAGACCCATCTGCGGGAGGGCGTGAGACCCAGTACTTC.

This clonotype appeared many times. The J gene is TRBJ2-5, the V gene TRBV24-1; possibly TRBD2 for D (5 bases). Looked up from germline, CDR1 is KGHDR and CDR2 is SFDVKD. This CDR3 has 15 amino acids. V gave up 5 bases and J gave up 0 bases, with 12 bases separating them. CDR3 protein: CATSASRENQETQYF. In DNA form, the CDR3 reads TGTGCCACCAGTGCCTCCCGGGAAAACCAAGAGACCCAGTACTTC.